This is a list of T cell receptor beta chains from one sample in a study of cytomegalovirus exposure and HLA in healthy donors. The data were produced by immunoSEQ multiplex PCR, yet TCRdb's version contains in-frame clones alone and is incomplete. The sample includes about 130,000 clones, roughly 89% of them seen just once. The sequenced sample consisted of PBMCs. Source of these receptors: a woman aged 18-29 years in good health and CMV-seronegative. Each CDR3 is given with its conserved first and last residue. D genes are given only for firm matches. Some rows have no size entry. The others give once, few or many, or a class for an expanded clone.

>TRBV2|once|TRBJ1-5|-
CASSEMREWAQHF
TGTGCCAGCAGTGAAATGAGGGAATGGGCCCAGCATTTT
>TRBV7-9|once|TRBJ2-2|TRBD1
CASSLLGTGGTGELFF
TGTGCCAGCAGCTTGCTCGGGACAGGTGGTACCGGGGAGCTGTTTTTT
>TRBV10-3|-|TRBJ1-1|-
CAISETRGSNLNTEAFF
TGTGCCATCAGTGAGACCAGGGGCTCGAACTTGAACACTGAAGCTTTCTTT
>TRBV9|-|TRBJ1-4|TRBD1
CASSSKDRADEKLFF
TGTGCCAGCAGCTCAAAGGACAGGGCTGATGAAAAACTGTTTTTT
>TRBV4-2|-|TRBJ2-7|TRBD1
CASSQGDRGTAEQYF
TGTGCCAGCAGCCAAGGTGACAGAGGGACAGCCGAGCAGTACTTC
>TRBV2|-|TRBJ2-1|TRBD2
CASSARTSGGASYNEQFF
TGTGCCAGCAGCGCCCGGACTAGCGGGGGGGCCTCCTACAATGAGCAGTTCTTC
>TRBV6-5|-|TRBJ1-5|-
CASSYSSAGNQPQHF
TGTGCCAGCAGTTACTCGAGTGCCGGCAATCAGCCCCAGCATTTT
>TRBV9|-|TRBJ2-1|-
CASSSRTTLNEQFF
TGTGCCAGCAGCTCCCGGACTACCCTCAATGAGCAGTTCTTC
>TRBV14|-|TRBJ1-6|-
CASSQDPGQIGYSPLHF
TGTGCCAGCAGCCAAGACCCGGGACAAATAGGATATTCACCCCTCCACTTT
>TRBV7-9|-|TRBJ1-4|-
CASSPGEDSTNEKLFF
TGTGCCAGCAGCCCCGGGGAGGACTCAACTAATGAAAAACTGTTTTTT
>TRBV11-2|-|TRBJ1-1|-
CASSQGWSGGAFF
TGTGCCAGCAGCCAAGGATGGTCCGGGGGAGCTTTCTTT
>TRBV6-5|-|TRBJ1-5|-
CASSSRTGNQPQHF
TGTGCCAGCAGTTCCCGGACAGGCAATCAGCCCCAGCATTTT
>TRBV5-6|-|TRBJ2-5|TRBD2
CASSSTGRGAGKAETQYF
TGTGCCAGCAGCTCCACAGGTCGGGGAGCGGGGAAGGCGGAGACCCAGTACTTC
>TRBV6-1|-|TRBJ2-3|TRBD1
CASSPGGSFTDTQYF
TGTGCCAGCAGCCCAGGGGGCTCCTTCACAGATACGCAGTATTTT
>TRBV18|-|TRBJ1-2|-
CASSPPLGGAANYGYTF
TGTGCCAGCTCACCACCTCTGGGGGGGGCGGCTAACTATGGCTACACCTTC
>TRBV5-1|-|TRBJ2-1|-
CASSLSPGVYEQFF
TGCGCCAGCAGCTTGTCGCCAGGTGTTTATGAGCAGTTCTTC
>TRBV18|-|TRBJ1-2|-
CASSPNLAGGDYGYTF
TGTGCCAGCTCACCGAACCTCGCGGGGGGCGACTATGGCTACACCTTC
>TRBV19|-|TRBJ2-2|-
CASSIGGNTGELFF
TGTGCCAGTAGTATAGGCGGTAACACCGGGGAGCTGTTTTTT
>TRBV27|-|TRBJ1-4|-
CASRPGPGTYYNEKLFF
TGTGCCAGCAGACCCGGACCCGGGACATATTATAATGAAAAACTGTTTTTT
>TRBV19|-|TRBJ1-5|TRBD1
CASSDRGNQPQHF
TGTGCCAGTAGCGACAGGGGGAATCAGCCCCAGCATTTT
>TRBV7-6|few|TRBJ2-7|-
CASSPTGAAEQYF
TGTGCCAGCAGCCCAACTGGGGCCGCCGAGCAGTACTTC
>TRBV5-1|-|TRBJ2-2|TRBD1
CASSPVPGQGVITGELFF
TGCGCCAGCAGCCCCGTACCCGGACAGGGGGTAATCACCGGGGAGCTGTTTTTT
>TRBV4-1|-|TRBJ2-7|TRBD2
CASSQGPTSGVLYEQYF
TGCGCCAGCAGCCAAGGCCCAACTAGCGGGGTATTGTACGAGCAGTACTTC
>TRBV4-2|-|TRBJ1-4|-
CASSQSIEGSAIF
TGTGCCAGCAGCCAATCTATTGAGGGATCCGCGATTTTT
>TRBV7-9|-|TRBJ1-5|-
CASSLAGGDQPQHF
TGTGCCAGCAGCTTAGCTGGCGGGGATCAGCCCCAGCATTTT
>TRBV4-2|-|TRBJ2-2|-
CASSQDSPDTGELFF
TGTGCCAGCAGCCAAGATTCCCCAGACACCGGGGAGCTGTTTTTT
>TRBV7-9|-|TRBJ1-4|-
CASSFRGKYGEKLFF
TGTGCCAGCAGCTTCCGAGGGAAGTACGGTGAAAAACTGTTTTTT
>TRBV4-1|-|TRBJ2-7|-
CASSQAWTEYEQYF
TGCGCCAGCAGCCAAGCCTGGACAGAGTACGAGCAGTACTTC
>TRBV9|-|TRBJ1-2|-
CASSTINGGYTF
TGTGCCAGCAGCACCATAAACGGTGGCTACACCTTC
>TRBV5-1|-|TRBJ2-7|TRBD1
CASSLGQGIYEQYF
TGCGCCAGCAGCTTAGGACAGGGGATCTACGAGCAGTACTTC
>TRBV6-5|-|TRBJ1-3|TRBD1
CASSPQQGARNTIYF
TGTGCCAGCAGTCCTCAACAGGGGGCGAGGAACACCATATATTTT
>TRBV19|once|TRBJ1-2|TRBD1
CASSRTGTGDGYTF
TGTGCCAGTAGTAGAACCGGGACAGGGGATGGCTACACCTTC
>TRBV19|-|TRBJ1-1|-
CASSIGERPRSMNTEAFF
TGTGCCAGTAGTATAGGTGAGAGGCCTCGATCGATGAACACTGAAGCTTTCTTT